The 14 T cell receptor beta chains listed next were all sequenced from one sample in a study of identical twins. In TCRdb, the 5' RACE reads were re-called with MiXCR into one record per CDR3 protein. The sample yields some 1,700,000 distinct CDR3 sequences, 32% seen once. The sequenced sample consisted of cord blood. The receptors were sampled from a newborn girl in good health.

This clonotype was picked up a small number of times. The chain combines TRBV6-2 or TRBV6-3 with TRBJ2-3; 13 nucleotides match TRBD2. The CDR3 runs 16 residues. Trimming cost V 5 bases and J 9 bases; bases outside gene matches: 11. Germline-derived CDR1 and CDR2 are MNHEY and SVGEGT. DNA for the CDR3: TGTGCCAGCAGTCAAACTAGCGGGAGGGCGTCGGGGACGCAGTATTTT. It yields the protein CASSQTSGRASGTQYF.

This chain connects TRBV10-1 to TRBJ2-7; D may be TRBD1 or TRBD2 (6 bases each). The CDR3 length is 14 residues. Germline CDR1 reads WNHNN; CDR2 reads SYGVQD (reference sequence). The germline V and J ends were trimmed by 7 bases and 3 bases, with 16 bases remaining between them. The CDR3 bases are TGCGCCAGCATTCCCGGGGGCGGTATCTACGAGCAGTACTTC. Protein product: CASIPGGGIYEQYF.

This clonotype occurred a few times. V gene TRBV29-1 combines with J gene TRBJ2-7; D gene ambiguous. Germline V lookup: CDR1 SQVTM, CDR2 ANQGSEA. This CDR3 is 14 amino acids long. Trimming took off 4 bases at V and 2 bases at J, with 15 bases between the two ends. CDR3 coding DNA: TGCAGCGTTGGGGGTCTGACACCAGCCTACGAGCAGTACTTC. Translation: CSVGGLTPAYEQYF.

Turning to this clonotype: Relative to the germline gene, one junction end is altered; a read error may explain this. The genes are TRBV15 and TRBJ1-1; no clear D. This CDR3 has 14 residues. In germline, CDR1 is LNHNV, CDR2 YYDKDF (reference sequence). The CDR3 region is CATSLQELGTEASF. The CDR3 DNA is TGTGCCACCAGCCTCCAAGAGCTGGGAACTGAAGCTTCCTTT.

Only one count was recorded for this clonotype. V is TRBV27 and J is TRBJ2-1; a weak D match, TRBD2 (6 bases). Germline V gene data show CDR1 as MNHEY and CDR2 as SMNVEV (reference sequence). The CDR3 has 14 amino acids. Deletions cut 5 bases from V and 9 bases from J, with 17 bases between. The CDR3 DNA is TGTGCCAGCAGTCCGCGGACGGGGGAAAGTGAGCAGTTCTTC. It yields the protein CASSPRTGESEQFF.

This clonotype was observed many times. The chain is built from TRBV10-2 and TRBJ2-7; the D gene is possibly TRBD1 (6 bases). Trimming stripped 6 bases from V and 0 bases from J, with 12 bases between. The germline V gene encodes CDR1 WSHSY and CDR2 SAAADI. The CDR3 consists of 14 residues. The CDR3 loop is CASSARGHSYEQYF. The CDR3 DNA follows: TGCGCCAGCAGCGCCAGGGGCCACTCCTACGAGCAGTACTTC.

This clonotype was recorded a few times. The chain joins TRBV20-1 to TRBJ2-1; D perhaps matches TRBD2 (5 bases). The CDR3 contains 14 residues. V shed 6 bases and J shed 0 bases, with 12 bases lying between them. Germline V lookup: CDR1 DFQATT, CDR2 SNEGSKA (reference sequence). CDR3 DNA: TGCAGTGCCCGAAGGAGGACCTCCTACAATGAGCAGTTCTTC. It specifies CSARRRTSYNEQFF.

The chain employs TRBV20-1 and TRBJ1-5; 7 bases align to TRBD1. Germline CDR1 DFQATT, CDR2 SNEGSKA (reference sequence). The CDR3 runs to 14 residues. With 2 bases clipped from V and 4 bases from J, the junction kept 5 bases outside the gene matches. In DNA form, the CDR3 reads TGCAGTGCTAGACCAGACAGGGCTAATCAGCCCCAGCATTTT. Amino acids: CSARPDRANQPQHF.

This clonotype was seen many times. The chain recombines TRBV3-1 with TRBJ2-7; 9 nucleotides line up with TRBD1. The V gene's germline CDR1 is LGHDT and CDR2 YNNKEL (reference sequence). Losses at the gene ends were 3 bases for V and 5 bases for J; bases not matched to a gene: 5. The CDR3 has 14 residues. The CDR3 region has the DNA TGTGCCAGCAGCCACGGGACAGGGATAAACGAGCAGTACTTC. Its protein product is CASSHGTGINEQYF.

V is TRBV20-1 and J is TRBJ2-1, with D possibly matching TRBD1 (6 bases). Trimming cost V 6 bases and J 0 bases, with 15 bases left between them. The CDR3 runs to 15 residues. Looked up from germline, CDR1 is DFQATT and CDR2 is SNEGSKA (reference sequence). In DNA, the CDR3 is TGCAGTGCCGAATACAGGGAGAGCTCCTACAATGAGCAGTTCTTC. It codes for CSAEYRESSYNEQFF.

This clonotype was counted only a few times. This rearrangement joins TRBV20-1 to TRBJ2-7, with 7 bases fitting TRBD1. From germline, CDR1 is DFQATT and CDR2 SNEGSKA (reference sequence). V lost 3 bases and J lost 3; bases outside the gene matches: 8. The CDR3 totals 14 residues. CDR3 sequence reads: CSARGQYTFYEQYF. The CDR3, as DNA: TGCAGTGCTAGGGGACAGTACACCTTCTACGAGCAGTACTTC.

The CDR3: CASSLFDRPNTEAFF. CDR3 DNA sequence: TGTGCCAGCAGCCTCTTCGACAGACCGAACACTGAAGCTTTCTTT. The rearrangement joins TRBV5-4 to TRBJ1-1; D may be TRBD1 (5 bases). Germline CDR1 reads SGHNT; CDR2 reads YYREEE (reference sequence). This CDR3 has 15 amino acids. V was cut by 4 bases and J by 1 base, with 14 bases left in between.

The rearrangement joins TRBV18 to TRBJ1-2; 9 bases map to TRBD1. Germline V gene sequence: CDR1 KGHSH, CDR2 LQKENI. V trimming: 1 base; J trimming: 5 bases; junction bases outside the gene matches: 2. The CDR3 spans 14 residues. In DNA form, the CDR3 reads TGTGCCAGCTCACCACTACAGGGGGCGTATGGCTACACCTTC. This codes for CASSPLQGAYGYTF.

About this clonotype: Compared with germline, one end of the junction differs, possibly owing to a read error. The V and J genes are TRBV11-2 and TRBJ1-4, with D perhaps matching TRBD1 (6 bases). CDR1 and CDR2 (germline): SGHAT, FQNNGV. The CDR3 covers 15 residues. As DNA, the CDR3 is TGTGCCAACAGCTTAGGTCGGAGGGGGGATGAAAAACTGTTTTTT. Protein product: CANSLGRRGDEKLFF.